The rows below give T cell receptor beta chains drawn from one sample of a study of CD8+ T cells in alopecia areata. The protocol was immunoSEQ multiplex PCR, while the TCRdb copy is restricted to in-frame clones and leaves out a portion. The sample holds around 150,000 clones, less than 65% seen once. The specimen was CD8+ T cells sorted from blood. The origin of the receptors is a human donor in good health. Each CDR3 is given with its conserved first and last residue. Each record gives: V gene, clone size, D gene, J gene, CDR3 DNA, CDR3 protein. The D gene is left open where the match is weak. The size of a clone is reported for some rows only, either as once, few or many, or as a class for expanded clones.

>TRBV2|few|NA|TRBJ2-4
TGTGCCAGCAGTGACATGGCCATTCAGTACTTC
CASSDMAIQYF
>TRBV5-1|NA|NA|TRBJ2-1
TGCGCCAGCAGCTTGCGAGTACCAAGCTCCTACAATGAGCAGTTCTTC
CASSLRVPSSYNEQFF
>TRBV28|NA|NA|TRBJ2-5
TGTGCCAGCAAGAATCTCAATTACGTAGAGACCCAGTACTTC
CASKNLNYVETQYF
>TRBV5-6|NA|NA|TRBJ1-1
TGTGCCAGCAGCTTTACAGGTATGAACACTGAAGCTTTCTTT
CASSFTGMNTEAFF
>TRBV29-1|NA|TRBD2|TRBJ2-7
TGCAGCGTTAGTGGACTAGCGGCCCCCTACGAGCAGTACTTC
CSVSGLAAPYEQYF
>TRBV10-3|medium-sized|NA|TRBJ2-1
TGTGCCACCTCCGGGACTCTCTACAATGAGCAGTTCTTC
CATSGTLYNEQFF
>TRBV19|NA|TRBD1|TRBJ2-2
TGTGCCAGTAGGGACAGGGGGTACTACACCGGGGAGCTGTTTTTT
CASRDRGYYTGELFF
>TRBV6-1|NA|NA|TRBJ2-3
TGTGCCAGCAGTAAGGGGGATACGCAGTATTTT
CASSKGDTQYF
>TRBV19|few|TRBD1|TRBJ2-7
TGTGCCAGTAGTATCGGGACAGGCCCCGACTACGAGCAGTACTTC
CASSIGTGPDYEQYF
>TRBV7-9|NA|TRBD2|TRBJ2-2
TGTGCCAGCAGCGTGCCTAGAGCCCTCCGGGAGGGCCCCACCGGGGAGCTGTTTTTT
CASSVPRALREGPTGELFF
>TRBV27|NA|NA|TRBJ2-1
TGTGCCAGCAGTTTAGTCCCATACAATGAGCAGTTCTTC
CASSLVPYNEQFF
>TRBV7-8|few|NA|TRBJ2-7
TGTGCCAGCAGCTTAATCAGGGAAAACTACGAGCAGTACTTC
CASSLIRENYEQYF
>TRBV4-1|few|NA|TRBJ1-1
TGCGCCAGCAGCCAAGTCCTAGGCTACAAGAACACTGAAGCTTTCTTT
CASSQVLGYKNTEAFF
>TRBV28|few|NA|TRBJ1-2
TGTGCCAGCAAGGTCCGGACAGAGGGGAACTATGGCTACACCTTC
CASKVRTEGNYGYTF
>TRBV6-5|NA|NA|TRBJ2-7
TGTGCCAGCAGTTACTCCGGGCCAACCGAGCAGTACTTC
CASSYSGPTEQYF
>TRBV15|NA|TRBD1|TRBJ1-2
TGTGCCACCAGCAGACAGGGGGCTTGCACCTTC
CATSRQGACTF
>TRBV11-2|NA|NA|TRBJ2-1
TGTGCCAGCAGCTTAGATCGCGGGTGTGAGCAGTTCTTC
CASSLDRGCEQFF
>TRBV30|NA|NA|TRBJ2-7
TGTGCCTGGAGTCAAGGCCGGGAGCAGTACTTC
CAWSQGREQYF
>TRBV15|few|NA|TRBJ2-1
TGTGCCACCAGCTACCCAAAGTCAGCCTCCTACAATGAGCAGTTCTTC
CATSYPKSASYNEQFF
>TRBV9|NA|NA|TRBJ1-1
TGTGCCAGCAGCCCGCCACGGAGCACTGAAGCTTTCTTT
CASSPPRSTEAFF
>TRBV27|NA|NA|TRBJ1-1
TGTGCCAGCAGTTTGCCCGGGGGAGGGACTGAAGCTTTCTTT
CASSLPGGGTEAFF
>TRBV30|NA|TRBD2|TRBJ2-1
TGTGCCTGGTGGACTGAGCGGGAGGGCCAAGATGAGCAGTTCTTC
CAWWTEREGQDEQFF
>TRBV6-1|NA|TRBD1|TRBJ1-1
TGTGCCAGCAGTGAAGCCAGGGACAGGGAAGCTTTCTTT
CASSEARDREAFF
>TRBV7-9|NA|TRBD2|TRBJ2-6
TGTGCCGGGGACGGGAGGACCAGCTCTGGGGCCAACGTCCTGACTTTC
CAGDGRTSSGANVLTF
>TRBV19|NA|NA|TRBJ1-1
TGTGCCAGTAGCGTGGGGAACACTGAAGCTTTCTTT
CASSVGNTEAFF
>TRBV5-6|NA|NA|TRBJ2-7
TGTGCCAGCAGCTTGGCCCAACTAGGGGCGGTCGAGCAGTACTTC
CASSLAQLGAVEQYF
>TRBV13|NA|NA|TRBJ2-2
TGTGCCAGCAGCTTACGTGTCAGAGCGAACACCGGGGAGCTGTTTTTT
CASSLRVRANTGELFF
>TRBV4-1|NA|NA|TRBJ2-7
TGCGCCAGCAGCCAAGACATCTTCCCCTCCTACGAGCAGTACTTC
CASSQDIFPSYEQYF
>TRBV5-4|NA|NA|TRBJ1-2
TGTGCCAGCAGCTCACAACTAGGCCAGGGAGGGCAAAACTATGGCTACACCTTC
CASSSQLGQGGQNYGYTF
>TRBV6-5|once|NA|TRBJ2-5
TGTGCCAGCAGGGGAGGTGCTGGGTTGGAGACCCAGTACTTC
CASRGGAGLETQYF
>TRBV7-3|NA|NA|TRBJ2-7
TGTGCCAGCAGCCCTGAGGGGAGCCACGAGCAGTACTTC
CASSPEGSHEQYF
>TRBV5-1|NA|TRBD1|TRBJ2-7
TGCGCCAGCAGTTTCGGACAGGAACTGAACTTC
CASSFGQELNF
>TRBV28|few|TRBD1|TRBJ2-3
TGTGCCAGCAATCTCCCGGGACAGGGTTTCACAGATACGCAGTATTTT
CASNLPGQGFTDTQYF
>TRBV29-1|few|TRBD1|TRBJ1-2
TGCAGCGTTCCTACAGGGGCGGAAGGCTACACCTTC
CSVPTGAEGYTF
>TRBV7-9|NA|NA|TRBJ1-3
TGTGCCAGCAGCTCCGCGCCCTTCTCTGGAAACACCATATATTTT
CASSSAPFSGNTIYF
>TRBV29-1|NA|NA|TRBJ2-7
TGCAGCGTCGGGCAGGTTGGTGGCTCCTACGAGCAGTACTTC
CSVGQVGGSYEQYF
>TRBV5-1|NA|TRBD2|TRBJ2-1
TGCGCCAGCAGGCGGGAGATTGGCGATGAGCAGTTCTTC
CASRREIGDEQFF
>TRBV6-5|NA|NA|TRBJ2-7
TGTGCCAGCCCTAAGGGGGTAGTGCAGTACTTC
CASPKGVVQYF
>TRBV29-1|few|NA|TRBJ1-1
TGCAGCGTTGTCATTCTGAACACTGAAGCTTTCTTT
CSVVILNTEAFF
>TRBV4-1|NA|NA|TRBJ1-5
TGCGCCAGCAGCCAAGACTTAAGTCCCACGACGCCCCAGCATTTT
CASSQDLSPTTPQHF
>TRBV19|few|NA|TRBJ2-5
TGTGCCAGTAGTATTTCGCGCTTAGGAGAGACCCAGTACTTC
CASSISRLGETQYF
>TRBV25-1|few|NA|TRBJ2-7
TGTGCCAGCGGGGGACTCCGGGAGCAGTACTTC
CASGGLREQYF
>TRBV6-5|NA|TRBD2|TRBJ2-7
TGTGCCAGCAACCCTGATCTAGCGGGAGGGGAGCAGTACTTC
CASNPDLAGGEQYF
>TRBV30|NA|NA|TRBJ2-2
TGTGCCTGGACTGGGGTGTCCGGGGAGCTGTTTTTT
CAWTGVSGELFF
>TRBV2|once|TRBD1|TRBJ2-5
TGTGCCAGCAGATACCGGGACAGGGGGCAAGAGACCCAGTACTTC
CASRYRDRGQETQYF
>TRBV29-1|NA|NA|TRBJ2-2
TGCAGCGTTGGGTTCTCGCAGGGTAGTACCGGGGAGCTGTTTTTT
CSVGFSQGSTGELFF
>TRBV25-1|NA|NA|TRBJ2-7
TGTGCCAGCAGTGAATTAGGCAGCGAGCAGTACTTC
CASSELGSEQYF
>TRBV11-2|NA|NA|TRBJ2-5
TGTGCCAGCAGCTCCATACACGAAGTTCCATGGACCCAGTACTTC
CASSSIHEVPWTQYF
>TRBV19|many|NA|TRBJ2-1
TGTGCCAGTAGGCGACCAGGCAATGAGCAGTTCTTC
CASRRPGNEQFF
>TRBV7-9|NA|NA|TRBJ2-7
TGTGCCAGCAGCCCGCAGGGATGGTCCTACGAGCAGTACTTC
CASSPQGWSYEQYF
>TRBV6-5|NA|NA|TRBJ1-5
TGTGCCAGCGCCATGTCACTAGGGAATCCGGAGCATTTT
CASAMSLGNPEHF
>TRBV9|NA|TRBD2|TRBJ2-1
TGTGCCAGCAGCGTATCGGGGGGACGCTACAATGAGCAGTTCTTC
CASSVSGGRYNEQFF
>TRBV29-1|few|NA|TRBJ1-2
TGCAGCGTTGAAGATCGTGGGGACGGCTACACCTTC
CSVEDRGDGYTF
>TRBV29-1|few|NA|TRBJ2-3
TGCAGCGTTGAGACCTCTAGAAATGAAGAGGCGCAGTATTTT
CSVETSRNEEAQYF
>TRBV28|NA|NA|TRBJ2-1
TGTGCCAGCAGTTTGGCAGGGAATGAGCAGTTCTTC
CASSLAGNEQFF